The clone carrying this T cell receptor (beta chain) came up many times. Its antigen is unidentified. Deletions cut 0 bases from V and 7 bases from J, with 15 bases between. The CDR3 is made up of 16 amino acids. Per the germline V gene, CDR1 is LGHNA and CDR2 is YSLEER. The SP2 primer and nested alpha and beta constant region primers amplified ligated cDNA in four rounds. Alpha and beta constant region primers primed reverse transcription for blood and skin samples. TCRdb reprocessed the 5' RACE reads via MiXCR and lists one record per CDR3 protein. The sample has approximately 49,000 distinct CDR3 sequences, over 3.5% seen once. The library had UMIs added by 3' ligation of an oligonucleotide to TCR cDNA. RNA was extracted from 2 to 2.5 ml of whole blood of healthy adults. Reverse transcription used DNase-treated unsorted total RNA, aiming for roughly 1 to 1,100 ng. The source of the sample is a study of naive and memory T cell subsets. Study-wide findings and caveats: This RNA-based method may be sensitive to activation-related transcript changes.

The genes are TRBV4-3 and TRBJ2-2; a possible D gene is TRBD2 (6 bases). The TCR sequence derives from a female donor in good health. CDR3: CASSQDGEEGSGELFF. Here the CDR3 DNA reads TGCGCCAGCAGCCAAGACGGGGAGGAAGGCAGCGGGGAGCTGTTTTTT.